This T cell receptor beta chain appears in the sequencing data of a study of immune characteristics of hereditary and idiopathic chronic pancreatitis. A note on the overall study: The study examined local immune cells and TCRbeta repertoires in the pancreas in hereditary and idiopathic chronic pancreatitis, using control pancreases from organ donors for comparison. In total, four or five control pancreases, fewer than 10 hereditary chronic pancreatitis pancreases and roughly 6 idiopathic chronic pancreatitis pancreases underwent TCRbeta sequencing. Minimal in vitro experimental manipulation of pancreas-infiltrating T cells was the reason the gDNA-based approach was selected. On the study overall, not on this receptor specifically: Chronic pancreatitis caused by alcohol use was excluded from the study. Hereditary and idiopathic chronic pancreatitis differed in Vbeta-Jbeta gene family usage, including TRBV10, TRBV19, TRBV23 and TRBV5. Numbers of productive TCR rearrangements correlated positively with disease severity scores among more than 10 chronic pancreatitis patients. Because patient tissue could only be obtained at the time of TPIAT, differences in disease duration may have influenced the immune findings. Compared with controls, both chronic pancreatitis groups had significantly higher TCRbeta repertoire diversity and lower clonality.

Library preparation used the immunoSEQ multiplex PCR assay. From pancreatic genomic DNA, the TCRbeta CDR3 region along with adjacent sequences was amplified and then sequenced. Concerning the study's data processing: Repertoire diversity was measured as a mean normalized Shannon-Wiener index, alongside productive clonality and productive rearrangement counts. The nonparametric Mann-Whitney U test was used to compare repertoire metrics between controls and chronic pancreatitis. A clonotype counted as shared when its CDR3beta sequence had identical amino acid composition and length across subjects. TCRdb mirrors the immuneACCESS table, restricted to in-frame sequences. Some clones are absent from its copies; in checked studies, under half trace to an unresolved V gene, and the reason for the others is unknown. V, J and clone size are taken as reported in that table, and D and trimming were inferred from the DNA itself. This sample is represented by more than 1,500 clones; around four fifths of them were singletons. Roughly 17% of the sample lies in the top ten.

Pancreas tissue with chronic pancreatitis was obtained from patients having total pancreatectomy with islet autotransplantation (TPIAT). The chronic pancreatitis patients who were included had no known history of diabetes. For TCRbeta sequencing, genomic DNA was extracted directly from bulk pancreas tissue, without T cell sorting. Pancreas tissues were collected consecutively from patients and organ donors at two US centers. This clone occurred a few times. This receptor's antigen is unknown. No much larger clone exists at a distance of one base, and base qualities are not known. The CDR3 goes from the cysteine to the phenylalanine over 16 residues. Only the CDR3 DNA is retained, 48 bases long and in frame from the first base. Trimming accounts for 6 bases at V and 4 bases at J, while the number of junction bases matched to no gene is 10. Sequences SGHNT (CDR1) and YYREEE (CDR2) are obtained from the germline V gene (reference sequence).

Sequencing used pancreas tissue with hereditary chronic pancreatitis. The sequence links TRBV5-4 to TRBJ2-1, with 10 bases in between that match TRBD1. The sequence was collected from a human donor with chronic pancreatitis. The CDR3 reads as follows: CASNSRGQGSYNEQFF. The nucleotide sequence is TGTGCCAGCAATTCGCGGGGACAGGGGAGTTACAATGAGCAGTTCTTC.